One T cell receptor (beta chain) is described in this entry. What this receptor recognizes is not known. No much larger clone exists at a distance of one base, and base qualities are not known. These data are taken from a study of cytotoxic CD8 clonotypes in ibrutinib-treated CLL (dated by TCRdb to about 2021). A note on the overall study: The cohort included roughly 15 treatment-naive and eleven to twelve relapsed/refractory patients; around 17 were IGHV unmutated. Responses were partial in some 24 patients and complete in 2; after median around 66 months follow-up, some 14 stayed in remission and roughly twelve progressed. Samples at response were collected after a median of roughly 13 months of treatment, with a range of about 6 to 40 months. On average, each sample yielded around 230,000 productive templates and 85,000 to 95,000 productive rearrangements. Of the roughly 79 people in the trial, 26 had longitudinal samples available. Cryopreserved peripheral blood mononuclear cells were obtained prior to treatment, at the time of response, and at either disease progression or sustained remission. Patients were still on ibrutinib when every remission and progressive disease sample was collected.

The sample's time point, from its label and the paper: roughly 23 months on ibrutinib. For TCR beta library preparation, roughly 2 micrograms of genomic DNA were extracted from the cryopreserved PBMCs. High-throughput TCR beta sequencing was performed on longitudinal blood samples from CLL patients receiving ibrutinib monotherapy. Patients were enrolled in a phase 2 open-label single-center ibrutinib monotherapy trial. On a MiSeq, deep resolution sequencing aimed for a depth between 1 in 1 million and 1 in 200,000 T cells, with each clonotype covered around 9.2x on average. The immunoSEQ hsTCRB Kit was used to generate TCR beta libraries. As for the authors' bioinformatics: ImmunoSEQ Data Assistant and ImmunoSEQ Analyzer were used for data analysis, and V, D and J genes were assigned according to IMGT definitions. Clonality, which ranges from 0 to 1, was calculated as one minus the normalized Shannon entropy of productive rearrangement frequencies. Public clonotype analysis was restricted to overrepresented clonotypes comprising at least 0.05% of each patient's repertoire. Repertoires from approximately 12 age-matched healthy donors in immuneACCESS were used as clonality controls. In its TCRdb copy, this immuneACCESS table keeps in-frame sequences only and misses some clones. Where compared with another copy, unresolved V genes explain less than half of these, and the others have no known cause. D and trimming come from the DNA, and the V and J calls and clone size come from that table. The sample table lists 200,000 to 250,000 clones, 70% of them with a count of one. The ten largest account for 15% of the sample.

The cysteine opens and the phenylalanine closes a CDR3 of 14 amino acids. Only CDR3 DNA is held: 42 bases, read in frame from base 1. V trim: 7 bases; J trim: 4 bases; unmatched bases: 6. CDR1 LNHDA and CDR2 SQIVND were looked up in the germline V gene (reference sequence). What the authors observed across the whole study: Clonality rose at ibrutinib response, remained stable during sustained remission, and dropped back toward baseline at progression. Public clonotypes were rare and either shrank or stayed stable during treatment, and the rise in clonality at ibrutinib response reflected expansion of private clonotypes. Baseline clonality was found to be higher than that of age-matched healthy donors and was strongly correlated with circulating CD8+ T-cell counts. Lymph node repertoires were not examined, and the timing of sampling was not matched between patients in sustained remission and those whose disease progressed.

The chain joins TRBV19 to TRBJ2-7; TRBD1 lines up with 11 middle nucleotides. Sequencing used PBMCs, obtained after 24 months of ibrutinib treatment. The sequence was obtained from a human donor with chronic lymphocytic leukemia. This receptor has the CDR3 CASTTGQGAYEQYF. The nucleotides are TGTGCCAGTACGACCGGACAGGGGGCATACGAGCAGTACTTC.